The 14 T cell receptor beta chains presented below share a single source sample, sequenced in a study of blood T cell repertoires in COVID-19. Only in-frame clones appear in the TCRdb table, and some are missing; sequencing was by immunoSEQ multiplex PCR. This repertoire shows under 150,000 clones, almost 90% found once; its top ten account for over 9.5%. What was sequenced was peripheral blood. These receptors were collected from a man aged 45-65 years with active or convalescent COVID-19.

This chain joins TRBV5-6 and TRBJ1-2, with 10 bases that match TRBD1. V dropped 3 bases and J dropped 6; count of bases not matched to a gene: 5. The CDR3 runs 14 residues. Germline lookup yields CDR1 SGHDT and CDR2 YYEEEE. The CDR3 DNA follows: TGTGCCAGCAGCTGGGGGACAGGGGCAAATGGCTACACCTTC. Its translation: CASSWGTGANGYTF. Based on the CDR3 plus reference TRBV5-6 and TRBJ1-2, the full variable domain is DAGVTQSPTHLIKTRGQQVTLRCSPKSGHDTVSWYQQALGQGPQFIFQYYEEEERQRGNFPDRFSGHQFPNYSSELNVNALLLGDSALYLCASSWGTGANGYTFGSGTRLTVV.

The chain combines TRBV24-1 with TRBJ1-2, with TRBD1 matching over 7 bases. From germline, CDR1 is KGHDR and CDR2 SFDVKD. Germline trimming cut 7 bases from V and 2 bases from J; bases unmatched to any gene: 3. This CDR3 comprises 13 residues. The CDR3 DNA is TGTGCCACCAGCGTGGGACAGAACTATGGCTACACCTTC. Its protein is CATSVGQNYGYTF.

V is TRBV7-3 and J is TRBJ2-7; 10 nucleotides match TRBD1. The CDR3 consists of 14 residues. Germline loops: CDR1 SGHTA, CDR2 FQGTGA. V gave up 6 bases and J gave up 5 bases; unmatched junction bases: 7. This CDR3 reads CASSRDRGTHEQYF. The CDR3 DNA sequence: TGTGCCAGCAGTAGGGACAGGGGCACTCACGAGCAGTACTTC.

The V call is TRBV5-1, the J call TRBJ1-5; TRBD1 is a possible D gene (5 bases). This CDR3 is built from 14 residues. Per the germline V gene, CDR1 is SGHRS and CDR2 is YFSETQ. Between the trimmed V and J ends, which lost 3 bases and 6 bases, there was a span of 13 bases. The CDR3 region has the DNA TGCGCCAGCAGCTCGGGAGCTGGGGGTCAGCCCCAGCATTTT. Its protein is CASSSGAGGQPQHF.

The V gene is TRBV5-1, the J gene TRBJ2-3, with TRBD2 matching 7 bases. V trimming: 0 bases; J trimming: 2 bases; junction bases outside the gene matches: 6. This CDR3 comprises 16 residues. CDR1 and CDR2 from the germline V gene are SGHRS and YFSETQ. The CDR3, as DNA: TGCGCCAGCAGCTTGGCCGGCGGGAGAACCACAGATACGCAGTATTTT. It is translated as CASSLAGGRTTDTQYF.

This rearrangement joins TRBV28 to TRBJ1-2, with D possibly being TRBD1 (5 bases). Deletions cut 3 bases from V and 8 bases from J, with 13 bases between. The CDR3 spans 13 residues. Germline V lookup: CDR1 MDHEN, CDR2 SYDVKM. The CDR3 DNA reads as TGTGCCAGCAGTTTGGCGGCAGGGAAGGGCTACACCTTC. Translating gives CASSLAAGKGYTF.

This sequence joins TRBV14 and TRBJ2-4; D is uncertain. The CDR3 has 11 amino acids. Germline CDR1 SGHDN, CDR2 FVKESK. Trimming removed 8 bases at V and 3 bases at J, with 5 bases between. The CDR3 region has the DNA TGTGCCAGCGGCAGCAAAAACATTCAGTACTTC. Translated: CASGSKNIQYF.

The genes are TRBV6-1 and TRBJ1-5; TRBD1 matches at 10 bases. The CDR3 covers 15 residues. V trimming: 5 bases; J trimming: 5 bases; junction bases outside the gene matches: 6. In germline, CDR1 is MNHNS, CDR2 SASEGT. CDR3 sequence (DNA): TGTGCCAGCAGTCTCCGTGGGACAGGGGATCAGCCCCAGCATTTT. Its protein is CASSLRGTGDQPQHF.

J is TRBJ1-1 and V is TRBV19; weak D call: TRBD1 (5 bases). V gave up 6 bases and J gave up 1 base, with 12 bases separating them. The germline V gene encodes CDR1 LNHDA and CDR2 SQIVND (reference sequence). The CDR3 is 14 residues long. The CDR3 bases are TGTGCCAGTAGCTGGGACTTCCAGAACACTGAAGCTTTCTTT. The encoded protein is CASSWDFQNTEAFF.

The chain recombines TRBV18 with TRBJ1-5; D remains unclear. V was shortened by 1 base and J by 7 bases, with 11 bases between the two germline ends. Germline V lookup: CDR1 KGHSH, CDR2 LQKENI. The CDR3 totals 14 residues. CDR3 nucleotide sequence: TGTGCCAGCTCACCACAGGGAGCTGGGCAGCCCCAGCATTTT. This sequence encodes CASSPQGAGQPQHF. The whole variable domain, filled in from reference TRBV18 and TRBJ1-5, reads NAGVMQNPRHLVRRRGQEARLRCSPMKGHSHVYWYRQLPEEGLKFMVYLQKENIIDESGMPKERFSAEFPKEGPSILRIQQVVRGDSAAYFCASSPQGAGQPQHFGDGTRLSIL.

CDR3 sequence reads: CASSLRVATGSDTQYF. The CDR3 nucleotides read TGTGCCAGCTCGCTTCGGGTCGCGACAGGGTCAGATACGCAGTATTTT. The chain uses TRBV11-2 and TRBJ2-3, with TRBD1 identical over 7 bases. Germline values: CDR1 SGHAT, CDR2 FQNNGV. J gave up 4 bases and V 8 bases, and 15 bases lay outside the gene matches. The CDR3 runs 16 residues.

This chain connects TRBV5-4 to TRBJ2-7, with D maybe TRBD2 (7 bases). This CDR3 region has 16 residues. Germline lookup yields CDR1 SGHNT and CDR2 YYREEE (reference sequence). V was clipped by 3 bases and J by 4 bases, with 20 bases between them. The CDR3 reads CASSSEGGTRSYEQYF. For the CDR3, the DNA is TGTGCCAGCAGCTCCGAGGGGGGGACACGTTCTTACGAGCAGTACTTC.

In its sample, this clone was seen many times. The chain joins TRBV21-1 to TRBJ1-6. TRBV21-1 is designated a pseudogene. This CDR3 is built from 15 residues. The CDR3 sequence: CASTVERVDNSPLHF. The CDR3 DNA sequence: TGTGCCAGCACCGTAGAGAGGGTAGATAATTCACCCCTCCACTTT.

The rearrangement joins TRBV25-1 to TRBJ2-3, with 7 bases fitting TRBD1. Per germline, CDR1 MGHDK and CDR2 SYGVNS. Losses at the gene ends were 2 bases for V and 1 base for J; bases not matched to a gene: 9. CDR3 size: 17 residues. In nucleotides, the CDR3 is TGTGCCAGCAGTGAACGTAGACAGGGCATTGGCACAGATACGCAGTATTTT. The encoded protein is CASSERRQGIGTDTQYF.